This TCR beta chain is drawn from a study of metastatic and nonmetastatic thyroid tumors. The wider study: Thyroid patients, malignant and benign, had repertoires compared across blood and tumor or nodule tissue.

The CDR3 covers 17 residues. J was trimmed by 4 bases and V by 7 bases; bases with no gene match: 14. This clone was observed a few times. Its target is unknown. Patients were all untreated before their thyroid surgery. Overall study results and limits: Malignant thyroid tumors reportedly exceeded benign nodules significantly in TCR beta diversity, with the difference appearing in blood and tumor.

Under the authors' procedure: Clinicopathological groups supplied CDR3 differences that were used to build a distant-metastasis classifier for papillary thyroid cancer. TCRdb reassembled clones from the PCR reads with MiXCR. The V and J calls and clone size come from TCRdb's table, not from the authors' own analysis. The sample lists about 38,000 clones; around 28% were seen once. This receptor was obtained from a male donor with papillary thyroid cancer or a benign thyroid nodule (not recorded which). Some clones in this sample may be carry-over from other donors' samples. Material for sequencing was blood. The rearrangement uses TRBV12-3 or TRBV12-4 and TRBJ1-2; the match to TRBD1 covers 11 bases. The DNA of the CDR3 is TGTGCCAGCAACCCCGGGGGACAGGGGGGGAAAATCTATGGCTACACCTTC. Protein sequence: CASNPGGQGGKIYGYTF.